This T cell receptor beta chain was captured in a study of T cell responses to AZD1222 COVID-19 vaccine. Looking at the study overall: Samples with a second dose at about 4 or about 12 weeks were pooled together.

General study results and limits: Only after the peak T cell response were repertoires sampled. The study found Spike-specific TCR breadth and depth rose after two AZD1222 doses. White British donors predominated, females outnumbered males, and clonal diversity was possibly underestimated.

Regarding this clone: Its matching antigen is unknown.

The assay was immunoSEQ multiplex PCR, and TCRdb's table has in-frame clones only and misses some. The sample has fewer than 120,000 clones, nearly 90% seen once. Sequenced here: peripheral blood, sampled on day 0 of AZD1222 vaccination. The sequence derives from an adult in good health.

The CDR3 DNA follows: TGTGCCAGCAGGGGACTCTCGGTAACCTCTGGGGCCAACGTCCTGACTTTC. As protein: CASRGLSVTSGANVLTF. The J gene is TRBJ2-6, the V gene TRBV2; possibly TRBD2 for D (6 bases). V was shortened by 6 bases and J by 0 bases, with 15 bases between the two germline ends. The CDR3 loop spans 17 amino acids. Germline loops: CDR1 SNHLY, CDR2 FYNNEI.